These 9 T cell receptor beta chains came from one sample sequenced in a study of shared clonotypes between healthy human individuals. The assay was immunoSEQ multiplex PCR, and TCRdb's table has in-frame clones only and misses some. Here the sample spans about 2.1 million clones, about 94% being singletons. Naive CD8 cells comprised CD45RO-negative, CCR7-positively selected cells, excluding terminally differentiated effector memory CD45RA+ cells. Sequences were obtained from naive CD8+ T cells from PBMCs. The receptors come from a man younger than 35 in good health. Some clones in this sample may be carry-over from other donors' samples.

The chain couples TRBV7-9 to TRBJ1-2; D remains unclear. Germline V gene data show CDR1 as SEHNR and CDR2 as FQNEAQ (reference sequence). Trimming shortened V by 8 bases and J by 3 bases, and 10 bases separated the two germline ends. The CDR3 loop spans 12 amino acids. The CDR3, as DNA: TGTGCCAGCTTGGAGGGATACTATGGCTACACCTTC. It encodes CASLEGYYGYTF. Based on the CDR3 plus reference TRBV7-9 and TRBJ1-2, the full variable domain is DTGVSQNPRHKITKRGQNVTFRCDPISEHNRLYWYRQTLGQGPEFLTYFQNEAQLEKSRLLSDRFSAERPKGSFSTLEIQRTEQGDSAMYLCASLEGYYGYTFGSGTRLTVV.

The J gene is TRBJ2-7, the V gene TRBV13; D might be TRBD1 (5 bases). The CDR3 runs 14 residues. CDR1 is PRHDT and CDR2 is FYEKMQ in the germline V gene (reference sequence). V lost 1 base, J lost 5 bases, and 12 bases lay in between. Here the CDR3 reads CASSLASSRDEQYF. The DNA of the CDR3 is TGTGCCAGCAGCTTAGCTAGTTCCAGGGACGAGCAGTACTTC.

The chain's CDR3 is CAWSAPMPPADPYEQYF. The CDR3 bases are TGTGCCTGGAGTGCCCCCATGCCGCCAGCGGATCCCTACGAGCAGTACTTC. The rearrangement links TRBV30 to TRBJ2-7; D possibly corresponds to TRBD2 (5 bases). V lost 1 base to trimming and J lost 2 bases, with 21 bases between them. The CDR3 is made up of 17 amino acids. CDR1 is GTSNPN, CDR2 SVGIG, per germline (reference sequence).

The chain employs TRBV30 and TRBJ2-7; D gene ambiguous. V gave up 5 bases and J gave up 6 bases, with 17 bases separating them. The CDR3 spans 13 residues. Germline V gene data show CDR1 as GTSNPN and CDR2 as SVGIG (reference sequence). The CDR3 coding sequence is TGTGCCTGGTCAGAAGCCGGGTTTACCGAGCAGTACTTC. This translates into CAWSEAGFTEQYF.

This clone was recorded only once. Here the CDR3 DNA reads TGTGCCAGTAGTATAGCCCAGGCCTACGAGCAGTACTTC. Protein: CASSIAQAYEQYF. V gene TRBV19 combines with J gene TRBJ2-7; D unclear. The CDR3 is made up of 13 amino acids. CDR1 LNHDA and CDR2 SQIVND come from the germline V gene (reference sequence). Trimming pared 1 base from V and 2 bases from J, leaving 6 bases between. The full variable domain, its missing parts supplied by reference TRBV19 and TRBJ2-7, is DGGITQSPKYLFRKEGQNVTLSCEQNLNHDAMYWYRQDPGQGLRLIYYSQIVNDFQKGDIAEGYSVSREKKESFPLTVTSAQKNPTAFYLCASSIAQAYEQYFGPGTRLTVT.

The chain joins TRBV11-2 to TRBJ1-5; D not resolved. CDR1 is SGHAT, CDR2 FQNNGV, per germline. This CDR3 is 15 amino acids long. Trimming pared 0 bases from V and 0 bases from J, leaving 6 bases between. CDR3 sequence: CASSLEWGSNQPQHF. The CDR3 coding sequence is TGTGCCAGCAGCTTAGAGTGGGGTAGCAATCAGCCCCAGCATTTT.

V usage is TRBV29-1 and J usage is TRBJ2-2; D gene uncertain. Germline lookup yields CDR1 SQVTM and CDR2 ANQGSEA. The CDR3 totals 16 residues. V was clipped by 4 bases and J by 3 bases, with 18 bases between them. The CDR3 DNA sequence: TGCAGCGTTGCCGCTGCCGGTAAAGCCTACACCGGGGAGCTGTTTTTT. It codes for CSVAAAGKAYTGELFF.

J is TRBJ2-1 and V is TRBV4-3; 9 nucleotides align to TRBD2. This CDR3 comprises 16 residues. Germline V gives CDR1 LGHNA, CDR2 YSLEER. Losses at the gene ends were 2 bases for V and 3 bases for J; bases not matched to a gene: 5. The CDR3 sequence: CASSQLISGSYNEQFF. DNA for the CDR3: TGCGCCAGCAGCCAACTTATTAGCGGGAGCTACAATGAGCAGTTCTTC.

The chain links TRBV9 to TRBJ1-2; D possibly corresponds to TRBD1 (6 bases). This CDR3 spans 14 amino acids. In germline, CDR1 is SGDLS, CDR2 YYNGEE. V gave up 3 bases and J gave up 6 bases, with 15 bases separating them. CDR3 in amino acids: CASSASGEGDGYTF. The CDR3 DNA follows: TGTGCCAGCAGCGCCTCAGGGGAGGGTGATGGCTACACCTTC.